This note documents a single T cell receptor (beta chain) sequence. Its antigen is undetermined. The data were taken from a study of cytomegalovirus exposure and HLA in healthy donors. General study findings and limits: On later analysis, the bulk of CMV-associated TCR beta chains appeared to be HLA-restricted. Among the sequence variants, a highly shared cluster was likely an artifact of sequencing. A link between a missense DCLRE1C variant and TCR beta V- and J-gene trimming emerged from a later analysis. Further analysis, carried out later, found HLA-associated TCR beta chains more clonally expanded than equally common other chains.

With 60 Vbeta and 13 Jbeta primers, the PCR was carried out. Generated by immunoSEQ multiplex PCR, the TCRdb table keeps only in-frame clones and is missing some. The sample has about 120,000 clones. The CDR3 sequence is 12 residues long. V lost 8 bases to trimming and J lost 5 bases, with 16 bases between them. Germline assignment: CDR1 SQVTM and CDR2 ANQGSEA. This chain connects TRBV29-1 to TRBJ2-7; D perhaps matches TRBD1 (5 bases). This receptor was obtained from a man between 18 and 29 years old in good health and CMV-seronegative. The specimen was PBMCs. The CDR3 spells CSILTQANEQYF. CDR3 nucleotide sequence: TGCAGCATCCTGACACAGGCAAACGAGCAGTACTTC.